This T cell receptor beta chain came from a study of T cells after yellow fever vaccination. Study-wide background: Sorting on CD3, CD45RA, CCR7 and CD95 yielded EM, EMRA, CM and Tscm memory subsets. General study points: Reappearance after the booster was observed for most primary-vaccination clones (roughly 95% CD4, roughly 90% CD8). Within the sorted memory subsets, almost all vaccine-responding clonotypes could not be detected on day 0.

Conversion of TCR transcripts into cDNA relied on 5'RACE template switching, which added a universal primer site and UMIs. TCRdb reanalysed the 5' RACE reads using MiXCR and keeps one entry per CDR3 protein. The sample contains tens of thousands of distinct CDR3 sequences, under 5.5% of which appear only once. This clonotype has only a few counts. This material consisted of PBMCs, either bulk or a sorted T-cell subset (CD4+, CD8+, memory, or dextramer-sorted; not recorded which), taken on the day of the yellow fever booster vaccination. This receptor was identified in a young man who received the YFV17D yellow fever vaccine.

The CDR3 sequence is CASSTTRGLYEQYF. The CDR3 coding sequence is TGTGCCAGCAGCACCACCAGGGGACTCTACGAGCAGTACTTC. This chain joins TRBV14 and TRBJ2-7; D may correspond to TRBD1 or TRBD2 (6 bases each). Germline V gene lookup returns CDR1 SGHDN and CDR2 FVKESK. V was pared by 5 bases and J by 3 bases, with 14 bases between. The CDR3 length is 14 residues.